A selection of T cell receptor beta chains follows, all from one sample in a study of OX40 agonist ivuxolimab in advanced cancers. Assay used: immunoSEQ multiplex PCR; TCRdb lists only in-frame clones, some missing. The sample has fewer than 120,000 clones, approximately 89% seen once. The specimen was CD4+ or CD8+ T cells sorted from blood, collected in a trial of the OX40 agonist ivuxolimab. Receptors were obtained from an adult with an advanced solid tumor such as melanoma, head and neck, liver or kidney cancer. Both conserved end residues are part of each CDR3. Fields, in order: V gene, clone size, D gene, J gene, CDR3 protein, CDR3 DNA. The D gene is left open where the match is weak. A clone size is listed for some rows: how often the clone was seen (once, few, many), or a class if it is expanded.

TRBV7-2	NA	NA	TRBJ1-5	CASSLAKGFSGNQPQHF	TGTGCCAGCAGCTTAGCGAAGGGTTTTTCGGGCAATCAGCCCCAGCATTTT
TRBV30	NA	TRBD1	TRBJ1-5	CAWSYDLQGGQPQHF	TGTGCCTGGAGCTACGATCTACAGGGGGGTCAGCCCCAGCATTTT
TRBV6-5	NA	TRBD2	TRBJ2-7	CASSSLAGAEGYEQYF	TGTGCCAGCAGTTCCCTAGCGGGAGCTGAAGGGTACGAGCAGTACTTC
TRBV4-2	few	TRBD1	TRBJ1-5	CASSQDFRTGGGQPQHF	TGTGCCAGCAGCCAAGATTTTCGGACAGGGGGCGGTCAGCCCCAGCATTTT
TRBV2	NA	NA	TRBJ2-5	CASSRDQETQYF	TGTGCCAGCAGCAGGGACCAAGAGACCCAGTACTTC
TRBV29-1	NA	NA	TRBJ1-2	CSVVTASLGYTF	TGCAGCGTAGTGACAGCCTCTCTTGGCTACACCTTC
TRBV5-6	NA	NA	TRBJ1-4	CASSPGEGEKLFF	TGTGCCAGCAGTCCAGGGGAAGGAGAAAAACTGTTTTTT
TRBV19	NA	NA	TRBJ2-1	CASKIAEWYNEQFF	TGTGCCAGTAAAATCGCAGAATGGTACAATGAGCAGTTCTTC
TRBV30	NA	NA	TRBJ1-4	CAWSRGTTTTNEKLFF	TGTGCCTGGAGCAGGGGAACGACTACAACTAATGAAAAACTGTTTTTT
TRBV11-3	NA	NA	TRBJ1-6	CASSLDNSAPLHF	TGTGCCAGCAGCCTGGACAACTCGGCACCCCTCCACTTT
TRBV11-2	NA	NA	TRBJ2-1	CASSPGYAEQFF	TGTGCCAGCAGTCCTGGATATGCGGAGCAGTTCTTC
TRBV15	NA	NA	TRBJ2-7	CATSRDIGLASEQYF	TGTGCCACCAGCAGAGATATAGGGCTAGCGAGCGAGCAGTACTTC
TRBV9	NA	NA	TRBJ2-5	CASSVEGGQETQYF	TGTGCCAGCAGCGTAGAGGGGGGGCAAGAGACCCAGTACTTC
TRBV5-1	once	NA	TRBJ1-3	CASSLDSSGNTIYF	TGCGCCAGCAGCTTGGACAGTTCTGGAAACACCATATATTTT
TRBV7-2	NA	TRBD2	TRBJ2-7	CASTLGLAGDPYF	TGTGCCAGCACCCTAGGACTAGCGGGAGATCCTTACTTC
TRBV5-1	NA	TRBD1	TRBJ2-3	CASSLEAGTGPDTQYF	TGCGCCAGCAGCTTGGAAGCTGGGACAGGGCCAGATACGCAGTATTTT
TRBV6-5	NA	NA	TRBJ2-2	CASSYLRMTGELFF	TGTGCCAGCAGTTACCTACGGATGACCGGGGAGCTGTTTTTT
TRBV4-3	once	TRBD1	TRBJ1-4	CASSQDNPGGSEKLFF	TGCGCCAGCAGCCAAGATAACCCAGGGGGAAGTGAAAAACTGTTTTTT
TRBV5-1	NA	NA	TRBJ2-7	CASSLEGRTQYF	TGCGCCAGCAGCTTGGAAGGACGAACGCAGTACTTC
TRBV5-6	NA	NA	TRBJ1-1	CASSFFRAERRMNTEAFF	TGTGCCAGCAGCTTTTTCAGAGCCGAACGGAGGATGAACACTGAAGCTTTCTTT
TRBV4-1	few	TRBD2	TRBJ2-5	CASSHNAGARETQYF	TGCGCCAGCAGCCATAACGCGGGAGCGCGGGAGACCCAGTACTTC
TRBV11-2	NA	TRBD2	TRBJ2-3	CASSFTSGSFPSTDTQYF	TGTGCCAGCAGCTTCACGAGCGGGAGCTTTCCTAGCACAGATACGCAGTATTTT
TRBV18	NA	TRBD1	TRBJ2-2	CASSPPRGRRTGELFF	TGTGCCAGCTCACCACCAAGGGGGCGAAGAACCGGGGAGCTGTTTTTT
TRBV5-4	NA	NA	TRBJ2-1	CASSPGGGSSYNEQFF	TGTGCCAGCAGCCCTGGGGGTGGAAGCTCCTACAATGAGCAGTTCTTC
TRBV2	NA	TRBD2	TRBJ2-1	CASRYLAGSYNEQFF	TGTGCCAGCCGGTACCTAGCGGGCTCCTACAATGAGCAGTTCTTC
TRBV6-1	NA	TRBD1	TRBJ2-7	CASTIGTVSYEQYF	TGTGCCAGCACCATAGGGACAGTCTCCTACGAGCAGTACTTC
TRBV5-1	NA	NA	TRBJ2-1	CASSLDGGRSYNEQFF	TGCGCCAGCAGCTTGGATGGGGGACGCTCCTACAATGAGCAGTTCTTC
TRBV7-3	NA	NA	TRBJ2-1	CASSSLVSDEQFF	TGTGCCAGCAGCTCACTAGTTTCCGATGAGCAGTTCTTC
TRBV7-9	NA	TRBD1	TRBJ2-7	CASSQDRAYEQYF	TGTGCCAGCAGCCAGGACAGGGCATACGAGCAGTACTTC
TRBV7-2	NA	TRBD2	TRBJ2-3	CASSPPGLAGAHTQYF	TGTGCCAGCAGCCCCCCGGGACTAGCGGGGGCCCATACGCAGTATTTT
TRBV10-3	NA	TRBD2	TRBJ2-3	CAISELAGAPDTQYF	TGTGCCATCAGTGAATTAGCGGGAGCTCCGGATACGCAGTATTTT
TRBV2	NA	TRBD2	TRBJ2-3	CASRPSSGGGTDTQYF	TGTGCCAGCAGACCATCTAGCGGGGGTGGTACAGATACGCAGTATTTT
TRBV5-1	once	TRBD2	TRBJ2-2	CASSFPSGPGGAGELFF	TGCGCCAGCAGCTTCCCTAGCGGGCCCGGAGGGGCCGGGGAGCTGTTTTTT
TRBV5-1	once	TRBD1	TRBJ2-5	CASSPQGFGTQYF	TGCGCCAGCAGCCCACAGGGGTTTGGGACCCAGTACTTC
TRBV27	NA	NA	TRBJ1-3	CASKGIPGARTYWSGNTIYF	TGTGCCAGCAAGGGAATCCCAGGGGCTAGGACTTATTGGTCTGGAAACACCATATATTTT
TRBV4-3	NA	TRBD1	TRBJ2-7	CASSQGPGQGYEQYF	TGCGCCAGCAGCCAAGGCCCGGGACAGGGCTACGAGCAGTACTTC
TRBV2	NA	NA	TRBJ2-7	CASSVSSYEQYF	TGTGCCAGCAGCGTAAGCTCCTACGAGCAGTACTTC
TRBV27	once	NA	TRBJ1-5	CASSSGPYQPQHF	TGTGCCAGCAGCTCCGGCCCCTATCAGCCCCAGCATTTT
TRBV6-5	few	NA	TRBJ2-7	CASSRGAYEQYF	TGTGCCAGCAGTAGGGGCGCCTACGAGCAGTACTTC
TRBV2	NA	NA	TRBJ2-5	CASSVQGPEETQYF	TGTGCCAGCAGTGTTCAGGGTCCGGAAGAGACCCAGTACTTC
TRBV7-2	NA	TRBD1	TRBJ2-7	CASSLKGQTYEQYF	TGTGCCAGCAGCTTAAAGGGACAGACCTACGAGCAGTACTTC
TRBV28	once	NA	TRBJ1-2	CATKRGFNYGYTF	TGTGCCACCAAGCGGGGCTTTAACTATGGCTACACCTTC
TRBV5-1	NA	NA	TRBJ2-5	CASSLKAQETQYF	TGCGCCAGCAGCTTGAAAGCCCAAGAGACCCAGTACTTC
TRBV6-5	NA	NA	TRBJ2-7	CASSYGTRSYEQYF	TGTGCCAGCAGTTACGGGACTCGCTCCTACGAGCAGTACTTC
TRBV5-1	NA	NA	TRBJ1-1	CASSEDSQNTEAFF	TGCGCCAGCAGCGAAGACAGCCAGAACACTGAAGCTTTCTTT